This T cell receptor (beta chain) was found in a study of cytomegalovirus exposure and HLA in healthy donors. PCR amplification relied on 60 Vbeta primers (plus 13 Jbeta primers). The protocol was immunoSEQ multiplex PCR, while the TCRdb copy is restricted to in-frame clones and leaves out a portion. The sample has more than 60,000 clones, approximately 72% seen once. V shed 5 bases and J 1 base; nucleotides not matched to a gene: 4. The CDR3 consists of 14 residues. Germline V gene sequence: CDR1 MNHEY, CDR2 SMNVEV (reference sequence). The source is a middle-aged woman in good health and CMV-seropositive. V gene TRBV27 combines with J gene TRBJ2-5, with 7 bases lining up with TRBD1. The specimen was PBMCs. CDR3 sequence: CASSPWTGQETQYF. DNA of the CDR3: TGTGCCAGCAGTCCTTGGACAGGCCAAGAGACCCAGTACTTC.